This TCR beta chain was recorded in a study of OX40 agonist ivuxolimab in advanced cancers. The study in broad terms: The costimulatory receptor OX40 (CD134) was targeted by ivuxolimab, a fully human IgG2 agonistic monoclonal antibody. Intravenous ivuxolimab was administered to patients every 2 weeks at six dose levels: 0.01, 0.1, 0.3, 1.5, 3 and 10 mg/kg. Of the roughly 50 dose-escalation patients, hepatocellular carcinoma was present in around 20, melanoma in approximately 15, renal cell carcinoma in 9 and head and neck cancer in 9. The dose-escalation cohort was roughly 87% male with a mean age of approximately 59 years, ranging from roughly 20 to 80. Patients were allowed to have had prior anti-PD-1, anti-PD-L1 or anti-CTLA-4 therapy, and around 40% of the dose-escalation patients had previously received checkpoint inhibitors. Partial responses were achieved by three dose-escalation patients, of whom one had hepatocellular carcinoma and two had cutaneous melanoma. Peripheral TCRbeta sequencing was intended to test whether TCR sequence diversity was altered and clonal T-cell expansion was caused by ivuxolimab. The paper reports the monotherapy dose-escalation portion (N of about 50 patients) of the phase I ivuxolimab trial. The research as a whole found: On average, CD8+ T cells showed more expanded clones than CD4+ T cells after ivuxolimab. In partial responders in the 0.1-3.0 mg/kg groups, normalized peripheral clonal expansion was found to be among the lowest, especially among CD8+ T cells. The antigen specificity of the peripheral T cells that underwent clonal expansion was not determined. Low levels of normalized T-cell clonal expansion were also seen in some nonresponding patients. At doses of 0.1 to 3.0 mg/kg, clonal expansion of both CD4+ and CD8+ blood T cells was observed from baseline to week 6.

Genomic DNA was extracted from sorted cells for sequencing of the TCRbeta CDR3 region. The immunoSEQ Assay was used to sequence the TCRbeta CDR3 regions. In its TCRdb copy, this immuneACCESS table keeps in-frame sequences only and misses some clones. Where compared with another copy, unresolved V genes explain less than half of these, and the others have no known cause. Counted in this sample were about 80,000 clones; around 87% of them appeared once. The top ten clonotypes cover roughly 0.33% of the sample. Points on this clone: Its target antigen remains unknown. No base qualities exist here, and no much larger clone lies one base off it. This sample also contains other DNA sequences that code for the same CDR3.

Patients with a history of autoimmune disease or receiving systemic immunosuppression were excluded from the trial. Peripheral blood for TCR sequencing was drawn from every dose cohort at baseline, at cycle 4 day 1 and at cycle 7 day 1. Samples were obtained from an open-label, multicenter, first-in-human phase I dose-escalation trial of ivuxolimab. Adults with locally advanced or metastatic head and neck squamous cell, hepatocellular, melanoma or renal cell carcinoma were enrolled in the trial. CD4+ and CD8+ T cells were sorted separately from peripheral blood before TCR sequencing. This TCR came from an adult with an advanced solid tumor such as melanoma, head and neck, liver or kidney cancer. Source: CD4+ or CD8+ T cells sorted from blood, taken in a trial of the OX40 agonist ivuxolimab.

The DNA is TGCGCCAGCAGCTTGGAGGGGGTTGAAGCTTTCTTT. Its translation is CASSLEGVEAFF. The chain is assembled from TRBV5-1 and TRBJ1-1; 6 matching bases give a weak D call of TRBD1. The CDR3 has 12 amino acids, counting the end cysteine and phenylalanine. The entry retains the CDR3 DNA only, 36 bases that are in frame from base 1. V drops 0 bases and J drops 7 bases, leaving 7 bases in between. For CDR1 and CDR2, the germline V gene lists SGHRS and YFSETQ.